This T cell receptor beta chain was recovered during a study of memory CD4+ T cells and cytomegalovirus serostatus (dated by TCRdb to between 2018 and 2021). As for the study more broadly: The 35 or so healthy Belgian adults in the cohort included 9 who were CMV seropositive and roughly 25 who were CMV seronegative. To replicate a published TCR-based CMV serostatus classifier, the study sequenced CD4+ memory TCRbeta repertoires from a Belgian cohort whose cytomegalovirus serostatus was known.

Single viable CD3+CD4+CD8-CD45RO+ cells were sorted as memory CD4+ T cells on a FACSAria II. CMV serostatus was determined with a Roche Elecsys assay detecting serum IgG against CMV pp150, pp28, p38 and p52. Following thawing, total CD4+ T cells were enriched through positive selection using CD4 magnetic microbeads. The samples came from a separate study whose specific focus was interrogating the CD4+ T cell memory repertoire. Peripheral blood mononuclear cells were isolated and cryopreserved following standard operating procedures; serum was stored at -80 °C. Staining used CD3-PerCP (BW264/56), CD4-APC (RPA-T4), CD45RO-PE (UCHT1) and CD8-Pacific Orange (3B5) antibodies, with Sytox blue excluding non-viable cells. From its cysteine to its phenylalanine, the CDR3 spans 15 amino acids. The CDR3 DNA has 45 bases and is translated from base 1. V lost 4 bases and J lost 10 bases, and the count of bases not matched to a germline gene is 11. Taken from the germline V gene, the CDR1 and CDR2 loops are LGHNT and FRNRAP.

What the authors observed across the whole study: Only CD4+CD45RO+ memory cells were sequenced, in contrast to the original study, in which naive and memory CD4+ and CD8+ populations were covered. Among the 150 to 200 previously reported CMV-associated TCRbeta sequences, 67 showed up in the CD4+ memory repertoires, with each one found in between one and five individuals. CMV serostatus prediction reached a median bootstrapped AUC of approximately 0.95 with the original framework and roughly 0.9 with a US-trained random forest. The results were interpreted as suggesting that the CMV-associated TCR signature is mostly present in the CD4+ memory repertoire. The original-framework classifier achieved a median bootstrapped AUC of around 0.95 with a 95% CI of 0.76-1.00 on the Belgian cohort.

The Quick-DNA Microprep Kit was used to extract genomic DNA from the sorted cells. TCRbeta DNA was amplified with the immunoSEQ hsTCRbeta kit following the manufacturer's protocol. TCRbeta libraries were sequenced on an Illumina MiSeq instrument. The authors processed their data as follows. Removing out-of-frame sequences left a few million distinct TCRbeta sequences, an average of approximately 65,000 per individual. Two values were used to score each individual: the count of 150 to 200 previously reported CMV-associated TCRbeta sequences and the total count of productive distinct TCRbeta sequences. A beta-binomial model was reimplemented in Python, and scikit-learn random forests with default parameters were trained on US cohort data. Classifier performance on the Belgian cohort was reported as the median AUC with percentile confidence intervals calculated over 10,000 bootstrap iterations. The table was pulled from immuneACCESS by TCRdb, which kept in-frame rearrangements only. Such tables lose some clones; where checked, under half of the loss comes from unresolved V genes, and the rest has no known cause. V and J calls and clone size follow that table, whereas D and trimming were derived from the DNA. The table for this sample lists under 65,000 clones; 60% to 80% of them were counted only once. The top ten constitute approximately 0.65% of the sample.

In the case of this clone: What antigen it recognizes has not been identified. Base qualities are missing; no much larger clone stands one base away.

The sequence is built from TRBV12-5 and TRBJ2-1; a stretch of 9 junction bases matches TRBD1. This clonotype originated in an adult in good health and CMV-seronegative. The sample taken for sequencing was memory CD4+ T cells from blood. The sequence in DNA is TGTGCTAGTGGTTCAGGCACGGCCGGGACAGGGGAGCAGTTCTTC. Protein translation: CASGSGTAGTGEQFF. Here the CDR3 is joined to the reference TRBV12-5 and TRBJ2-1 genes, and the full variable domain is: DARVTQTPRHKVTEMGQEVTMRCQPILGHNTVFWYRQTMMQGLELLAYFRNRAPLDDSGMPKDRFSAEMPDATLATLKIQPSEPRDSAVYFCASGSGTAGTGEQFFGPGTRLTVL.